These 13 T cell receptor beta chains originate from one sample sequenced in a study of shared clonotypes between healthy human individuals. TCRdb's copy holds only in-frame clones and misses some; the assay was immunoSEQ multiplex PCR. The sample contains some 1.4 million clones, roughly 96% of which appear only once. Sequences were obtained from naive CD4+ T cells sorted from blood. Subset of the sample: CD45RA+ positively selected. The origin of the receptors is a man aged 25-40 years in good health.

The chain uses TRBV25-1 and TRBJ2-2; TRBD2 matches 8 bases. Germline V gene lookup returns CDR1 MGHDK and CDR2 SYGVNS. Trimming removed 6 bases from V and 5 bases from J; junction bases left unmatched: 11. This CDR3 is 16 amino acids long. CDR3 nucleotide sequence: TGTGCCAGCAGCGGGGGGGTTAGCGGGACGACCGGGGAGCTGTTTTTT. Residues: CASSGGVSGTTGELFF.

V is TRBV9 and J is TRBJ1-1; TRBD1 agrees at 7 bases. V was clipped by 3 bases and J by 1 base; unmatched bases: 6. Germline V lookup: CDR1 SGDLS, CDR2 YYNGEE. This CDR3 comprises 15 residues. CDR3 DNA: TGTGCCAGCAGCGCCTACCAGGGGGGGAACACTGAAGCTTTCTTT. Its protein product is CASSAYQGGNTEAFF.

The V gene is TRBV29-1, the J gene TRBJ2-1; the match to TRBD1 covers 7 bases. After removal of 6 bases from V and 2 bases from J, the junction contained 7 bases not matched to a gene. Germline CDR1 is SQVTM and CDR2 is ANQGSEA. This CDR3 has 14 residues. Here the CDR3 DNA reads TGCAGCGTAAACAGGGGATCTGCCTACAATGAGCAGTTCTTC. As protein: CSVNRGSAYNEQFF.

This clone was observed once. The chain couples TRBV10-3 to TRBJ2-7; the D gene could be TRBD1 or TRBD2 (5 bases each). CDR3 size: 15 residues. Germline loops: CDR1 ENHRY, CDR2 SYGVKD. Trimming took off 5 bases at V and 1 base at J, with 15 bases between the two ends. The CDR3 here is CAISQRDPRSYEQYF. The CDR3 DNA follows: TGTGCCATCAGTCAGAGGGACCCGCGATCCTACGAGCAGTACTTC.

The chain combines TRBV9 with TRBJ2-1, with TRBD2 identical over 11 bases. The germline V gene encodes CDR1 SGDLS and CDR2 YYNGEE. Trimming took 5 bases from V and 14 from J; bases not matched to a gene: 6. The length of the CDR3 is 12 residues. The CDR3 here is CASSGLAGGKFF. CDR3 coding DNA: TGTGCCAGCAGTGGTCTAGCGGGAGGAAAGTTCTTC.

CDR3 region: CASSYDRSRDIQYF. CDR3 DNA: TGTGCCAGCAGTTATGACCGCTCCCGGGACATTCAGTACTTC. The chain uses TRBV6-5 and TRBJ2-4; no definite D call. The CDR3 length is 14 residues. V lost 3 bases to trimming and J lost 8 bases, with 14 bases between them. The V gene's germline CDR1 is MNHEY and CDR2 SVGAGI.

The CDR3 DNA is TGTGCCAGCAGTGGGGAGGGGATTCTGGGGGAGCTGTTTTTT. Translating gives CASSGEGILGELFF. The gene calls are TRBV2 and TRBJ2-2; 7 positions agree with TRBD2. V was pared by 4 bases and J by 8 bases, with 7 bases of the junction left unmatched. The CDR3 loop spans 14 amino acids. Germline lookup yields CDR1 SNHLY and CDR2 FYNNEI. Supplemented by reference TRBV2 and TRBJ2-2, the full variable domain reads EPEVTQTPSHQVTQMGQEVILRCVPISNHLYFYWYRQILGQKVEFLVSFYNNEISEKSEIFDDQFSVERPDGSNFTLKIRSTKLEDSAMYFCASSGEGILGELFFGEGSRLTVL.

This chain connects TRBV28 to TRBJ2-2, with 14 bases identical to TRBD2. The CDR3 contains 17 residues. V was pared by 9 bases and J by 3 bases, with 9 bases of the junction left unmatched. CDR1 MDHEN and CDR2 SYDVKM come from the germline V gene. The CDR3 region is CASLPGGLAGDTGELFF. The CDR3 nucleotides read TGTGCCAGTTTGCCAGGGGGACTAGCGGGAGACACCGGGGAGCTGTTTTTT. The full variable domain, its missing parts supplied by reference TRBV28 and TRBJ2-2, is DVKVTQSSRYLVKRTGEKVFLECVQDMDHENMFWYRQDPGLGLRLIYFSYDVKMKEKGDIPEGYSVSREKKERFSLILESASTNQTSMYLCASLPGGLAGDTGELFFGEGSRLTVL.

The CDR3 DNA sequence: TGTGCCAGCACCAACCCGGGACTAGCGGGACTTGCCGGGGAGCTGTTTTTT. It specifies CASTNPGLAGLAGELFF. The chain combines TRBV11-1 with TRBJ2-2; 13 bases are shared with TRBD2. V lost 7 bases, J lost 6 bases, and 11 bases stayed unmatched. CDR1 and CDR2 from the germline V gene are SGHAT and FQDESV (reference sequence). The CDR3 is 17 residues long.

The chain is built from TRBV5-4 and TRBJ2-3, with TRBD1 identical over 9 bases. The V gene end was trimmed by 1 base and the J gene end by 4 bases; junction bases not matched to a gene: 7. Germline V gives CDR1 SGHNT, CDR2 YYREEE (reference sequence). This CDR3 contains 16 residues. This CDR3 reads CASSLIGTGLADTQYF. The DNA for the CDR3 is TGTGCCAGCAGCTTGATAGGGACAGGGTTGGCAGATACGCAGTATTTT.

With respect to this clone: In the same sample, other DNA sequences code for this CDR3. The chain has TRBV2 and TRBJ2-6, with unresolved D. Trimming shortened V by 8 bases and J by 1 base, and 6 bases separated the two germline ends. The CDR3 runs 13 residues. CDR1 is SNHLY and CDR2 is FYNNEI in the germline V gene. This CDR3 reads CASSRSGANVLTF. The CDR3 DNA follows: TGTGCCAGCTCCAGATCTGGGGCCAACGTCCTGACTTTC.

The V call is TRBV18, the J call TRBJ2-7; 11 positions agree with TRBD2. The CDR3 has 19 residues. CDR1 and CDR2 (germline): KGHSH, LQKENI. The V and J ends lost 1 base and 5 bases, in that order; junction bases with no gene match: 16. DNA for the CDR3: TGTGCCAGCTCACCACTGGCACTAGCGGGAGCCCTGGGGTCCAACGAGCAGTACTTC. Its translation: CASSPLALAGALGSNEQYF.

The rearrangement joins TRBV5-5 to TRBJ2-1, with unresolved D. V lost 4 bases to trimming and J lost 6 bases, with 11 bases between them. CDR3 length equals 13 residues. CDR1 and CDR2 (germline): SGHKS, YYEKEE (reference sequence). The CDR3 spells CASSPRVRNEQFF. DNA for the CDR3: TGTGCCAGCAGCCCCCGGGTACGCAATGAGCAGTTCTTC.